The TCR beta chain described here comes from a study of Ad26.COV2.S vaccination and SARS-CoV-2 variants. General study findings and limits: Vaccinees displayed broader spike-specific TCR repertoires than placebo recipients.

The CDR3 length is 13 residues. Trimming took off 5 bases at V and 5 bases at J, with 12 bases between the two ends. Germline lookup yields CDR1 SGHTA and CDR2 FQGNSA. The treatment was: roughly 19 received Ad26.COV2.S at low or high dose, single or two shots; about 5 received placebo; per-sample allocation not given. Sampling happened 63 days after the first vaccine or placebo injection. Wuhan-strain spike was delivered by a replication-incompetent Ad26 vector. This clone has a handful of counts. No antigen is known for it. The table came from immunoSEQ multiplex PCR; TCRdb's copy has only in-frame clones and leaves some out. The table has 400,000 or so clones, about 85% seen once.

The chain has TRBV7-2 and TRBJ1-2, with D maybe TRBD1 (6 bases). Sample: peripheral blood, taken in a trial of Ad26.COV2.S vaccine versus placebo. The receptor comes from a person between 18 and 59 years old who received the Ad26.COV2.S COVID-19 vaccine or a placebo. CDR3 protein: CASSLQGPYGYTF. The CDR3 nucleotides read TGTGCCAGCAGCCTCCAGGGGCCTTATGGCTACACCTTC.